This T cell receptor (beta chain) was captured by sequencing in a study of vaccination and CD4 T cells after COVID-19. Background on the study: Two of the convalescents were Hispanic, and the group consisted of six males and four females. Stimulation used overlapping spike peptides from SARS-CoV-2, HCoV-NL63, HCoV-OC43 and HCoV-229E.

For this clonotype: No antigen is known for it.

V was clipped by 0 bases and J by 6 bases, with 9 bases between them. The CDR3 is made up of 13 amino acids. The germline V gene has CDR1 SGHVS and CDR2 FQNEAQ. The sample's treatment: approximately 10-day PBMC culture with coronavirus spike peptide pools or control peptides (ViraFEST assay). Cultured CD4+ T cells had their DNA profiled by the Oncomine TCR Beta short-read assay. TCRdb re-analysed the PCR reads in MiXCR, keeping a single row per CDR3 protein. The table includes roughly 14,000 distinct CDR3 sequences, over 45% detected once. Material: CD4+ T cells from blood, cultured in vitro. The chain uses TRBV7-8 and TRBJ2-7; D is ambiguous. This TCR was sampled from a human donor who had recovered from COVID-19. The CDR3 DNA reads TGTGCCAGCAGCTTAGCTTCCACGGTCGAGCAGTACTTC. Translating gives CASSLASTVEQYF.